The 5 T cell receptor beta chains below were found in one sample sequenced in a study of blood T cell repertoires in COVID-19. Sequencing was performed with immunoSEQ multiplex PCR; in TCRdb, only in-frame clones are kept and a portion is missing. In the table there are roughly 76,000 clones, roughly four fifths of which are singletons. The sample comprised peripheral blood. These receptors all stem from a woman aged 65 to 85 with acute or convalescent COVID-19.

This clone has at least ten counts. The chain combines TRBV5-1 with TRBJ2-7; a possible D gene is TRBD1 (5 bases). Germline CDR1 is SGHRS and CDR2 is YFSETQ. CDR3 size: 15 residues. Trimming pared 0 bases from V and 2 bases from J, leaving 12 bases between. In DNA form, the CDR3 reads TGCGCCAGCAGCTTGGCCCCGGAGACAGCCTACGAGCAGTACTTC. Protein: CASSLAPETAYEQYF.

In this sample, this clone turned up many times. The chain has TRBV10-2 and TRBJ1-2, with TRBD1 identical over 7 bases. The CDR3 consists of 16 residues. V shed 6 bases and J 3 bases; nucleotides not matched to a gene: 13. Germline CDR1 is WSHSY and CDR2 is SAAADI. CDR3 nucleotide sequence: TGCGCCAGCAGAAGTGGCCCGGGACAGAAAGACTATGGCTACACCTTC. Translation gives CASRSGPGQKDYGYTF.

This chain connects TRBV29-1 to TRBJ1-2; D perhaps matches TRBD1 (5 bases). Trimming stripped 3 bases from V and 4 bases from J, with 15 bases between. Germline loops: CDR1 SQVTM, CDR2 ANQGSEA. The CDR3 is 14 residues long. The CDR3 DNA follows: TGCAGCGTTGAGGGGGGTCAGCTGGGCTATGGCTACACCTTC. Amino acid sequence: CSVEGGQLGYGYTF.

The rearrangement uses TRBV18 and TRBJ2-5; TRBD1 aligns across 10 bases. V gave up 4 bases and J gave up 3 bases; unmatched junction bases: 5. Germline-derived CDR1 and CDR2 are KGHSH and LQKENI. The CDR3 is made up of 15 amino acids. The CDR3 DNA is TGTGCCAGCTCACAATCCGGGACAGGGGAAGAGACCCAGTACTTC. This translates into CASSQSGTGEETQYF.

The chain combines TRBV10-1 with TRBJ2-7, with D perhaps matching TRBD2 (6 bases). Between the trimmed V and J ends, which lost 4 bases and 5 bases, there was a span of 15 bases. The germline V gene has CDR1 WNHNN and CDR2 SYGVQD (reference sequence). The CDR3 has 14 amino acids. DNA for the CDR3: TGCGCCAGCAGTGCTAGCGTTTTCAAGAACGAGCAGTACTTC. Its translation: CASSASVFKNEQYF.